Sequencing of this TCR beta chain was carried out in a study of identical twins. The germline gives CDR1 MDHEN, CDR2 SYDVKM. V shed 4 bases, J shed 4 bases, and the junction held 6 bases outside the gene matches. CDR3 length: 15 residues. This clonotype has ten or more counts. The antigen is unknown. All donors were healthy, and all were Caucasian. Points from the study as a whole: Out-of-frame alpha sequences shared between twins exhibited an excess of low generation probability. Among beta out-of-frame sequences, excess sharing between twins appeared weaker.

Template switching created a universal primer site, and the cDNA included unique molecular identifiers. One entry per CDR3 protein results from TCRdb running MiXCR on the 5' RACE reads. The table lists 210,000 or so distinct CDR3 sequences, 7.5% of them singletons, with about 1.9% in the top ten. These data were likewise used in another study, on yellow fever vaccine responses in identical twins.

Sequenced: memory (CD45RO+) T cells sorted from blood. The clonotype originates from a woman younger than 30 in good health. The genes are TRBV28 and TRBJ2-3, with 9 bases identical to TRBD1. The CDR3 loop reads CASSSRTGVADTQYF. Here the CDR3 DNA reads TGTGCCAGCAGTTCCCGGACAGGGGTGGCAGATACGCAGTATTTT.